One and the same sample provided the 29 T cell receptor beta chains below, sequenced in a study of blood T cell repertoires in COVID-19. This table comes from immunoSEQ multiplex PCR, and its TCRdb copy is limited to in-frame clones, with some not included. The table lists 500,000 to 600,000 clones, about 88% of them singletons. The specimen was peripheral blood. The receptor source for this set is a woman aged 45-60 years with COVID-19, enrolled during active disease.

The chain links TRBV2 to TRBJ2-3; 9 bases are a match to TRBD2. CDR3 length: 16 residues. CDR1 is SNHLY, CDR2 FYNNEI, per germline. The V and J ends lost 6 bases and 3 bases, in that order; junction bases with no gene match: 10. Here the CDR3 reads CASRSRRGGETDTQYF. In nucleotides, the CDR3 is TGTGCCAGCAGGAGTCGGCGGGGGGGCGAGACAGATACGCAGTATTTT.

This clone was counted once. The chain joins TRBV5-4 to TRBJ1-1, with a tentative D call TRBD1 (5 bases). This CDR3 has 14 amino acids. Trimming took 2 bases from V and 4 from J, leaving 12 bases between them. Germline V gene data show CDR1 as SGHNT and CDR2 as YYREEE (reference sequence). Written as DNA, the CDR3 is TGTGCCAGCAGCTTCGGGGGGAAGGGCACTGAAGCTTTCTTT. This gives the protein CASSFGGKGTEAFF.

The rearrangement joins TRBV6-4 to TRBJ2-5; 10 nucleotides line up with TRBD2. Germline assignment: CDR1 MRHNA and CDR2 SNTAGT. CDR3 size: 15 residues. V dropped 6 bases and J dropped 4; count of bases not matched to a gene: 8. CDR3 loop: CASSERGGPRETQYF. The CDR3 DNA sequence: TGTGCCAGCAGCGAGCGGGGGGGCCCCAGAGAGACCCAGTACTTC.

This clone appeared a few times. V is TRBV2 and J is TRBJ2-7, with D perhaps matching TRBD1 (6 bases). V dropped 7 bases and J dropped 9 bases, with 19 bases sitting between them. Germline V CDR1 and CDR2: SNHLY, FYNNEI. This CDR3 has 13 residues. CDR3 amino acids: CASIRDTPGGQYF. The CDR3 DNA sequence: TGTGCCAGCATACGGGACACACCCGGAGGGCAGTACTTC.

The V and J genes are TRBV6-6 and TRBJ2-7; D possibly corresponds to TRBD1 (6 bases). This CDR3 comprises 14 residues. Per germline, CDR1 MNHNY and CDR2 SVGAGI (reference sequence). The ends were cut back, 7 bases at V and 0 bases at J, with 13 bases in the middle. CDR3 protein: CASNRQASSYEQYF. The CDR3 region has the DNA TGTGCCAGCAATCGACAGGCAAGCTCCTACGAGCAGTACTTC.

The CDR3 region is CASILQVQNIQYF. In nucleotides, the CDR3 is TGTGCCAGCATTCTCCAGGTCCAAAACATTCAGTACTTC. The gene calls are TRBV5-6 and TRBJ2-4; D unclear. CDR3 length equals 13 residues. Germline lookup yields CDR1 SGHDT and CDR2 YYEEEE. The V end was cut by 6 bases, the J end by 5 bases, with 12 bases between.

V and J are TRBV3-1 (or the pseudogene TRBV3-2) and TRBJ2-3; the D gene is possibly TRBD1 (5 bases). The CDR3 is 14 residues long. Germline values: CDR1 LGHDT, CDR2 YNNKEL (reference sequence). V lost 11 bases and J 0 bases, leaving 15 bases between the germline ends. Written as DNA, the CDR3 is TGTGCCGTGACAGACGTTACTAGCACAGATACGCAGTATTTT. Translating it yields CAVTDVTSTDTQYF.

The chain combines TRBV28 with TRBJ1-1; D gene uncertain. This CDR3 is 11 amino acids long. V lost 2 bases and J 6 bases, leaving 4 bases between the germline ends. CDR1 is MDHEN, CDR2 SYDVKM, per germline. CDR3 protein: CASSLVSEAFF. DNA for the CDR3: TGTGCCAGCAGTTTAGTATCTGAAGCTTTCTTT.

The chain employs TRBV11-2 and TRBJ2-3; 10 bases fit TRBD2. Losses at the gene ends were 1 base for V and 5 bases for J; bases not matched to a gene: 6. The CDR3 sequence is 16 residues long. The V gene's germline CDR1 is SGHAT and CDR2 FQNNGV. CDR3 sequence (DNA): TGTGCCAGCAGCTTAGGAAGCGGGGGGGCAGGAGATACGCAGTATTTT. It codes for CASSLGSGGAGDTQYF.

The chain is built from TRBV4-1 and TRBJ2-1, with TRBD2 identical over 7 bases. V lost 4 bases to trimming and J lost 6 bases; unmatched junction nucleotides: 15. Germline V gene sequence: CDR1 MGHRA, CDR2 YSYEKL. The CDR3 covers 17 residues. The CDR3, as DNA: TGCGCCAGCAGCCGAATAACCGGGACTAAGCGGACCAATGAGCAGTTCTTC. Its protein product is CASSRITGTKRTNEQFF.

The V call is TRBV4-1, the J call TRBJ2-2; TRBD1 is a possible D gene (5 bases). This CDR3 comprises 15 residues. Trimming stripped 4 bases from V and 1 base from J, with 10 bases between. Germline CDR1 and CDR2: MGHRA and YSYEKL. The CDR3: CASSLLGQNTGELFF. The CDR3, as DNA: TGCGCCAGCAGCCTTTTAGGACAGAACACCGGGGAGCTGTTTTTT.

About this clone: The sample has other DNA sequences that encode this CDR3 too. The chain is built from TRBV4-1 and TRBJ2-7, with TRBD1 identical over 7 bases. Germline V lookup: CDR1 MGHRA, CDR2 YSYEKL. V dropped 1 base and J dropped 3; count of bases not matched to a gene: 6. CDR3 length equals 15 residues. Here the CDR3 reads CASSQGDRANYEQYF. The CDR3 nucleotides read TGCGCCAGCAGCCAAGGCGACAGGGCGAACTACGAGCAGTACTTC.

This chain joins TRBV6-1 and TRBJ1-5, with 10 positions matching TRBD1. The germline gives CDR1 MNHNS, CDR2 SASEGT. The CDR3 contains 16 residues. V lost 4 bases and J lost 2; bases outside the gene matches: 5. The CDR3 spells CASSAEDRGRNQPQHF. CDR3 nucleotides: TGTGCCAGCAGTGCGGAAGACAGGGGGCGCAATCAGCCCCAGCATTTT.

The V gene is TRBV9, the J gene TRBJ1-4; 10 bases align to TRBD1. CDR1 and CDR2 (germline): SGDLS, YYNGEE. The CDR3 runs 16 residues. After removal of 3 bases from V and 3 bases from J, the junction contained 5 bases not matched to a gene. The CDR3 bases are TGTGCCAGCAGCGGGGACAGGGGAATCGCTAATGAAAAACTGTTTTTT. This translates into CASSGDRGIANEKLFF.

This sequence joins TRBV10-2 and TRBJ1-1, with D possibly being TRBD1 (5 bases). Trimming pared 7 bases from V and 6 bases from J, leaving 15 bases between. There are 13 residues in the CDR3. Per germline, CDR1 WSHSY and CDR2 SAAADI. CDR3 protein: CASTPGGNAEAFF. The CDR3 DNA sequence: TGCGCCAGCACTCCGGGGGGGAATGCTGAAGCTTTCTTT.

The chain couples TRBV19 to TRBJ1-2; D is possibly TRBD1 (5 bases). The V and J ends lost 7 bases and 6 bases respectively, with 18 bases between them. Germline values: CDR1 LNHDA, CDR2 SQIVND (reference sequence). The CDR3 consists of 14 residues. The CDR3 region is CASTDGGQIHGYTF. CDR3 nucleotide sequence: TGTGCCAGTACCGACGGTGGACAAATACATGGCTACACCTTC.

The chain combines TRBV4-1 with TRBJ2-2, with 10 bases lining up with TRBD1. CDR1 is MGHRA, CDR2 YSYEKL, per germline. CDR3 length: 13 amino acids. With 8 bases clipped from V and 6 bases from J, the junction kept 3 bases outside the gene matches. CDR3 residues: CASGQGVSGELFF. The CDR3 nucleotides read TGCGCCAGCGGACAGGGGGTGTCCGGGGAGCTGTTTTTT.

The chain couples TRBV20-1 to TRBJ1-3; D gene uncertain. Germline V lookup: CDR1 DFQATT, CDR2 SNEGSKA (reference sequence). Trimming stripped 6 bases from V and 4 bases from J, with 7 bases between. This CDR3 spans 11 amino acids. CDR3 sequence reads: CSASRGNTIYF. In DNA form, the CDR3 reads TGCAGTGCGAGTCGGGGAAACACCATATATTTT.

V and J are TRBV19 and TRBJ2-2, with 7 bases identical to TRBD2. Trimming cost V 7 bases and J 8 bases; bases outside gene matches: 10. There are 14 residues in the CDR3. Germline V gene lookup returns CDR1 LNHDA and CDR2 SQIVND (reference sequence). The chain's CDR3 is CASKASGSSGELFF. Written as DNA, the CDR3 is TGTGCCAGTAAGGCTAGCGGATCCTCGGGGGAGCTGTTTTTT.

With respect to this clone: This specimen includes other DNA sequences encoding the same CDR3. The chain uses TRBV5-1 and TRBJ1-1; TRBD1 matches 7 bases. The CDR3 has 13 residues. V lost 4 bases to trimming and J lost 2 bases; unmatched junction nucleotides: 2. The germline V gene encodes CDR1 SGHRS and CDR2 YFSETQ. The CDR3 here is CASSGTANTEAFF. As DNA, the CDR3 is TGCGCCAGCAGCGGGACAGCCAACACTGAAGCTTTCTTT.

The rearrangement links TRBV5-4 to TRBJ1-1, with D unclear. Trimming pared 1 base from V and 4 bases from J, leaving 5 bases between. The CDR3 is 12 amino acids. CDR1 is SGHNT, CDR2 YYREEE, per germline (reference sequence). CDR3 nucleotides: TGTGCCAGCAGCTTGTCCGGCACTGAAGCTTTCTTT. This encodes CASSLSGTEAFF.

This chain links TRBV9 with TRBJ1-2; perhaps TRBD1 as D (6 bases). The V end lost 5 bases, the J end lost 2 bases, and 10 bases lay between the germline ends. Looked up from germline, CDR1 is SGDLS and CDR2 is YYNGEE. The CDR3 spans 13 residues. The CDR3 DNA reads TGTGCCAGCAGGGATACAGGGAACTATGGCTACACCTTC. This codes for CASRDTGNYGYTF.

The rearrangement uses TRBV5-8 and TRBJ2-3, with 8 bases that match TRBD1. The trim removed 4 bases at V and 4 bases at J, leaving 5 bases unmatched. The V gene's germline CDR1 is SGHTS and CDR2 YDEGEE. The CDR3 totals 14 residues. CDR3 coding DNA: TGTGCCAGCAGCGCACGGACAGGGTCAGATACGCAGTATTTT. It codes for CASSARTGSDTQYF. The complete variable domain, with remaining parts taken from reference TRBV5-8 and TRBJ2-3, reads EAGVTQSPTHLIKTRGQQATLRCSPISGHTSVYWYQQALGLGLQFLLWYDEGEERNRGNFPPRFSGRQFPNYSSELNVNALELEDSALYLCASSARTGSDTQYFGPGTRLTVL.

This clone was found many times. The gene calls are TRBV25-1 and TRBJ2-5; no firm D call. Per germline, CDR1 MGHDK and CDR2 SYGVNS. V was shortened by 4 bases and J by 2 bases, with 2 bases between the two germline ends. CDR3 length: 11 amino acids. CDR3 sequence (DNA): TGTGCCAGCAGTGCACAAGAGACCCAGTACTTC. Translating gives CASSAQETQYF.

This sequence joins TRBV4-1 and TRBJ2-1; 8 positions match TRBD2. Germline V gives CDR1 MGHRA, CDR2 YSYEKL. V shed 3 bases and J 9 bases; nucleotides not matched to a gene: 7. This CDR3 is 14 amino acids long. The CDR3 loop is CASSQPGLEIEQFF. As DNA, the CDR3 is TGCGCCAGCAGCCAGCCGGGACTAGAGATTGAGCAGTTCTTC.

In its sample, this clone was seen a few times. The CDR3 DNA follows: TGTGCCAGTAGTATCCAGGCAGGGGTGATGGAAGCTTTCTTT. This encodes CASSIQAGVMEAFF. This chain joins TRBV19 and TRBJ1-1; tentatively, D is TRBD1 (6 bases). This CDR3 is 14 amino acids long. V was pared by 3 bases and J by 8 bases, with 16 bases between. Germline assignment: CDR1 LNHDA and CDR2 SQIVND (reference sequence). Variable domain in full (rest from reference TRBV19 and TRBJ1-1): DGGITQSPKYLFRKEGQNVTLSCEQNLNHDAMYWYRQDPGQGLRLIYYSQIVNDFQKGDIAEGYSVSREKKESFPLTVTSAQKNPTAFYLCASSIQAGVMEAFFGQGTRLTVV.

The gene calls are TRBV2 and TRBJ1-1; the match to TRBD1 covers 10 bases. Losses at the gene ends were 2 bases for V and 7 bases for J; bases not matched to a gene: 1. This CDR3 is built from 13 residues. Germline V CDR1 and CDR2: SNHLY, FYNNEI. The CDR3 is CASSERDRGEAFF. CDR3 bases: TGTGCCAGCAGTGAAAGGGACAGGGGTGAAGCTTTCTTT.

The V and J genes are TRBV5-1 and TRBJ2-7, with D possibly being TRBD1 (6 bases). Germline-derived CDR1 and CDR2 are SGHRS and YFSETQ. Trimming removed 3 bases from V and 0 bases from J, with 10 bases in between. The CDR3 has 14 amino acids. CDR3 residues: CASSYGDTSYEQYF. In DNA, the CDR3 is TGCGCCAGCAGCTATGGGGACACCTCCTACGAGCAGTACTTC.

This clone was seen a single time. The chain uses TRBV29-1 and TRBJ1-6; D gene uncertain. V lost 6 bases and J lost 0, with 6 bases in between. Per germline, CDR1 SQVTM and CDR2 ANQGSEA. The CDR3 has 13 amino acids. CDR3 in amino acids: CSVRGSYNSPLHF. The CDR3 DNA follows: TGCAGCGTCCGAGGCTCCTATAATTCACCCCTCCACTTT.